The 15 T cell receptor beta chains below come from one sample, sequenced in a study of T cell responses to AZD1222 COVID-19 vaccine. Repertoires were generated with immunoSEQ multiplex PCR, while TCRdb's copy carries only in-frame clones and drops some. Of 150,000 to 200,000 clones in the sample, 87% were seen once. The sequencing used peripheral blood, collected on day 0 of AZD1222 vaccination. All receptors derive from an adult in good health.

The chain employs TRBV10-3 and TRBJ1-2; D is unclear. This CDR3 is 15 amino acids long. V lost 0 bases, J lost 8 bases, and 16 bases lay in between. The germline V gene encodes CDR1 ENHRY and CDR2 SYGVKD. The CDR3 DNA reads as TGTGCCATCAGTGAGTCGAAAGGTGCAGCAAGGGGCTACACCTTC. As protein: CAISESKGAARGYTF.

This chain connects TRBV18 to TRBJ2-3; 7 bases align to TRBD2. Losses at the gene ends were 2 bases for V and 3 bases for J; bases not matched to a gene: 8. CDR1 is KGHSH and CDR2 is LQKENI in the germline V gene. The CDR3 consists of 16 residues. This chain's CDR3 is CASSPNRGGWTDTQYF. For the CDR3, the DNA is TGTGCCAGCTCACCAAATCGCGGGGGATGGACAGATACGCAGTATTTT.

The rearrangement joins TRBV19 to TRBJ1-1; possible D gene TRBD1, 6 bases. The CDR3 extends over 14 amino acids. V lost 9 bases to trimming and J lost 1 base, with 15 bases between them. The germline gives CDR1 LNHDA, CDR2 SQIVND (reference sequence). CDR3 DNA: TGTGCCAGCACCAACAGGGTTAGGAACACTGAAGCTTTCTTT. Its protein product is CASTNRVRNTEAFF.

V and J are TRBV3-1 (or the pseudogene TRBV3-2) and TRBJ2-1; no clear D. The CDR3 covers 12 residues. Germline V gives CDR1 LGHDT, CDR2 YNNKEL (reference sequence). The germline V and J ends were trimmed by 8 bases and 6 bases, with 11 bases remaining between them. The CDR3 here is CASFKPPNEQFF. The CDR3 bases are TGTGCCAGCTTTAAGCCGCCCAATGAGCAGTTCTTC.

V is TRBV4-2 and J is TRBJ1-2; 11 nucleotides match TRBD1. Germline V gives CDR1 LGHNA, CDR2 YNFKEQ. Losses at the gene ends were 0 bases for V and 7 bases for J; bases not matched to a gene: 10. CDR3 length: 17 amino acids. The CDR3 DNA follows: TGTGCCAGCAGCCAAGAAAGGCACGGACAGGGGGCTGGTGGCTACACCTTC. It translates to CASSQERHGQGAGGYTF.

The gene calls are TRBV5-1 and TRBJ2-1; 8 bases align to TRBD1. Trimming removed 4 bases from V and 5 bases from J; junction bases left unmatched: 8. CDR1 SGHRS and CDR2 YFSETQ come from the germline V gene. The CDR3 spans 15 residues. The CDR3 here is CASSPRQGLNNEQFF. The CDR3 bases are TGCGCCAGCAGCCCAAGACAGGGGTTAAACAATGAGCAGTTCTTC.

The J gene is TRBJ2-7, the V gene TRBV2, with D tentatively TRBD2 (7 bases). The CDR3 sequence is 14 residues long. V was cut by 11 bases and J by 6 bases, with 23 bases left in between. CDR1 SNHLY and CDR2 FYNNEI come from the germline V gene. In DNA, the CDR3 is TGTGCCGGGAGAAGCTGGGGGGGGCCCTCCGAGCAGTACTTC. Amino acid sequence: CAGRSWGGPSEQYF.

CDR3 sequence reads: CASSSRTTNYGYTF. In nucleotides, the CDR3 is TGTGCCAGCAGCTCGCGGACAACTAACTATGGCTACACCTTC. The rearrangement uses TRBV13 and TRBJ1-2; D perhaps matches TRBD1 (5 bases). Trimming cost V 4 bases and J 0 bases, with 9 bases left between them. Germline loops: CDR1 PRHDT, CDR2 FYEKMQ (reference sequence). There are 14 residues in the CDR3. Using reference TRBV13 and TRBJ1-2 for the parts outside the CDR3, the full variable domain is AAGVIQSPRHLIKEKRETATLKCYPIPRHDTVYWYQQGPGQDPQFLISFYEKMQSDKGSIPDRFSAQQFSDYHSELNMSSLELGDSALYFCASSSRTTNYGYTFGSGTRLTVV.

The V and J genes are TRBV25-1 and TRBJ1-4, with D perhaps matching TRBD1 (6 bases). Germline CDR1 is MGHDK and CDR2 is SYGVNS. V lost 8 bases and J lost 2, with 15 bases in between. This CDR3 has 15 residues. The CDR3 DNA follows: TGTGCCAGCGCCGCGAGGGGGGGGACTAATGAAAAACTGTTTTTT. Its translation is CASAARGGTNEKLFF.

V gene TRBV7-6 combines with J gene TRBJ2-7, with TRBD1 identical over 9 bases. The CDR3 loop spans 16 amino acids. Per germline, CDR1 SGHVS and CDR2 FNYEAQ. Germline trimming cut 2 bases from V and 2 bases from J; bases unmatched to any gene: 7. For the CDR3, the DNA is TGTGCCAGCAGCTTACCTCCGGGACAGGGCACCTACGAGCAGTACTTC. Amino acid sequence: CASSLPPGQGTYEQYF.

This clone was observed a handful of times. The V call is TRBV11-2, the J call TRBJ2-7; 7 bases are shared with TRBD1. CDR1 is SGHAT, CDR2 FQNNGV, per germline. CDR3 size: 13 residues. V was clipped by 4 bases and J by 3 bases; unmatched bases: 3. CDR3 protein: CASSYGTDYEQYF. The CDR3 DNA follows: TGTGCCAGCAGCTACGGGACAGACTACGAGCAGTACTTC.

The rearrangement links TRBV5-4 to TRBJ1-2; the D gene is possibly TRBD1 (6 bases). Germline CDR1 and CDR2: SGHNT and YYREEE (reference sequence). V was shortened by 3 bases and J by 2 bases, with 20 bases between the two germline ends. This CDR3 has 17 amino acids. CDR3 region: CASSSRRGGQFNYGYTF. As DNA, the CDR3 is TGTGCCAGCAGCTCCCGGAGGGGGGGCCAATTCAACTATGGCTACACCTTC.

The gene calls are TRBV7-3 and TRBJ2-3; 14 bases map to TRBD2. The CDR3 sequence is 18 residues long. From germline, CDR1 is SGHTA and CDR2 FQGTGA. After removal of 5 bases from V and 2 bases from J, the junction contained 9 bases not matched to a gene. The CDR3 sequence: CASSPRGTSGSFTDTQYF. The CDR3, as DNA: TGTGCCAGCAGCCCAAGGGGGACTAGCGGGAGCTTCACAGATACGCAGTATTTT.

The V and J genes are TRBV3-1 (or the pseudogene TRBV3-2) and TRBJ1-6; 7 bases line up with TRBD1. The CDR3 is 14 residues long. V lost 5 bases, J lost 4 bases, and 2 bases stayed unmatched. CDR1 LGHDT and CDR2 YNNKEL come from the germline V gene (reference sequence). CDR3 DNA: TGTGCCAGCAGCTTACAGGGGTATAATTCACCCCTCCACTTT. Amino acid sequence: CASSLQGYNSPLHF.

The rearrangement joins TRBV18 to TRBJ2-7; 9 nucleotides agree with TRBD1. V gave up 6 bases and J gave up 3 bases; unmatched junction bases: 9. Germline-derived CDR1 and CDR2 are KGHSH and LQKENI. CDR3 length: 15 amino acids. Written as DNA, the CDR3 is TGTGCCAGCTCCCCGACAGGGGGTTACATCTACGAGCAGTACTTC. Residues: CASSPTGGYIYEQYF. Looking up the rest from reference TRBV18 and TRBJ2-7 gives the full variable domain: NAGVMQNPRHLVRRRGQEARLRCSPMKGHSHVYWYRQLPEEGLKFMVYLQKENIIDESGMPKERFSAEFPKEGPSILRIQQVVRGDSAAYFCASSPTGGYIYEQYFGPGTRLTVT.